This TCR beta chain was observed in a study of human T cells and chemical hapten exposure. At the level of the study: A mostly female patient group had alopecia areata, totalis or universalis.

TCRdb independently ran MiXCR on the RACE reads; one entry per CDR3 protein. The data show about 360,000 distinct CDR3 sequences, roughly 5% seen once. Time point: patch test 1, 2 weeks after DPC sensitization. Treatment noted: therapeutic diphenylcyclopropenone sensitization with weekly scalp DPC. CDR1 is SGDLS, CDR2 YYNGEE, per germline. The length of the CDR3 is 14 residues. V was clipped by 4 bases and J by 7 bases, with 15 bases between them. This receptor was obtained from a woman aged 45-59 years with alopecia areata. Some clones in this sample may be carry-over from other donors' samples. The material sequenced was whole blood, taken in connection with sensitization to the hapten diphenylcyclopropenone (DPC). The chain links TRBV9 to TRBJ2-1; no clear D. CDR3 coding DNA: TGTGCCAGCAGCTCCGATTTCAGTAGGAATGAGCAGTTCTTC. It is translated as CASSSDFSRNEQFF.